This TCR beta chain was recorded in a study of blood T cell repertoires in COVID-19. On the study more broadly: The study drew acute and convalescent COVID-19 samples from the United States, Italy and Spain.

The data were produced by immunoSEQ multiplex PCR, yet TCRdb's version contains in-frame clones alone and is incomplete. Counted here are under 400,000 clones, roughly 86% occurring once; the ten biggest clones make up 10%. This CDR3 comprises 15 residues. Germline CDR1 is SGHDT and CDR2 is YYEEEE. While infection was still active, Seattle patients were enrolled and then followed longitudinally. Only one count was recorded for this clone. At one end the junction does not follow the germline gene, possibly because of a read error. Sequenced input: peripheral blood. The rearrangement joins TRBV5-6 to TRBJ2-2; 9 bases line up with TRBD2. This clonotype was obtained from a woman under 40 with COVID-19, enrolled during active disease. The CDR3 DNA is TGTGCCAGCACCTTGACTAGCGGATACACCGGGGAGCTGTTTTTT. Amino acids: CASTLTSGYTGELFF. The entire variable domain, with the rest obtained from reference TRBV5-6 and TRBJ2-2, is as follows: DAGVTQSPTHLIKTRGQQVTLRCSPKSGHDTVSWYQQALGQGPQFIFQYYEEEERQRGNFPDRFSGHQFPNYSSELNVNALLLGDSALYLCASTLTSGYTGELFFGEGSRLTVL.